This note documents a single T cell receptor (beta chain) sequence. Its antigen is currently not known. No base quality information exists; no much larger clone differs at one position. The sample originates from a study of cytomegalovirus exposure and HLA in healthy donors (dated by TCRdb to about 2017). Some background on the complete study: According to an earlier analysis of around 600 of the donors, some 170 million T cells yielded roughly 110 million unique TCR beta sequences and about 300 Gb of sequence data. An early release covering over 500 HLA-typed donors comprised approximately 290 gigabases of sequencing data and around 80 million unique TCR sequences. Of the 300 to 500 genotyped donors, roughly 80% were placed in the genetic ancestry cluster associated with self-reported Caucasian donors. The study was designed to test whether signatures of past pathogen exposure could be identified by cataloging public T cell receptors. The study profiled the T cell repertoires of under 700 subjects by immunosequencing and related them to cytomegalovirus serostatus. In addition to the first cohort of approximately 650 subjects, a separate validation cohort of 120 different subjects was used. The study combined high-throughput TCR immunosequencing, statistical association of individual TCRs with disease status, and machine learning to predict cytomegalovirus infection status. A later analysis re-analyzed previously published TCR beta repertoires from 666 donors and added high-resolution HLA genotyping to study TCR occurrence patterns. In the later analysis, no new phenotypic data were used to find candidate immune exposures; instead, reliance was placed on TCR beta sequences and their occurrence across donors. An earlier analysis of 587 of the donors applied high-throughput TCR beta sequencing to assess whether each TCR beta V gene segment acted as functional or pseudogenic. Alongside the repertoire data, information on donor age, sex, ethnicity and CMV serostatus was compiled. A later genetic analysis took genome-wide SNP genotypes for 398 of the 666 donors and used that subset as a discovery cohort. All discovery cohort repertoires had been generated using a single sequencing platform. Both class I and class II loci were covered by HLA typing, at four-digit resolution. The number of donors typed differed by locus, with about 629-630 for A, B, C, DRB1 and DQB1, more than 500 for DQA1, some 570 for DPA1, and 450 to 480 for DPB1. Roughly 5 DR-DQ haplotypes were handled as single units for association and clustering because linkage in the cohort was strong. Among around 400 genotyped donors of the cohort, an average of roughly 230,000 unique TCR beta nucleotide sequences was sequenced per donor, of which roughly 17% were non-productive.

In total, approximately 700 healthy bone marrow donors made up the cohort. Cohort members were all nominally healthy when sampled, although unrecorded immune exposures were likely present. CMV serostatus was recorded as positive for almost 300 and negative for about 55% of the roughly 670 cohort members, whereas no CMV serostatus was recorded for the donor in question. A peripheral blood sample was collected from each donor, and TCR beta sequencing was performed on peripheral blood mononuclear cells. The Qiagen DNeasy Blood Extraction Kit was used to extract genomic DNA from the blood cell samples. Library preparation employed the immunoSEQ multiplex PCR assay. The multiplex PCR relied on a mix of 60 forward primers for TCR Vbeta segments and 13 reverse primers for TCR Jbeta segments. A multiplex PCR assay on genomic DNA amplified the CDR3 region of rearranged TCR beta genes. The amplified TCR beta libraries were sequenced on the Illumina HiSeq System as 87-base-pair reads. The published analysis was carried out like this. A later analysis tallied roughly 76 million unique TCR beta chains across the 666 repertoires, and around 9.9 million of those chains were shared by two or more donors. Raw reads were error-corrected and collapsed into unique sequences with a nearest-neighbor algorithm that merged closely related sequences to remove PCR and sequencing errors. Alignment of CDR3 sequences to IMGT reference sequences was used to assign V, D and J gene segments. For a sequence to be retained, a match of at least six nucleotides was required to both a V gene segment and a J gene segment. A rearrangement counted as productive if the CDR3 had no stop codons and remained in frame with V and J, and every other rearrangement counted as non-productive. CDR3 was defined according to IMGT convention as the region running from the second conserved V-encoded cysteine to the conserved J-encoded phenylalanine. In an earlier analysis of around 600 of the donors, sequences lacking an unambiguous match to a single V gene segment were excluded. An earlier analysis of approximately 590 of the donors called V segments functional above 56.7% productive rearrangements and segregating when the between-donor standard deviation exceeded 5%. To diagnose cytomegalovirus status from the catalog of TCR beta chain sequences, a statistical classification framework was built. V and J gene assignment, in a later analysis, came from comparing TCR nucleotide sequences with IMGT/GENE-DB human TR gene sequences. In a later analysis, CDR3 sequences and most-parsimonious VDJ recombination scenarios were assigned using the TCRdist pipeline. In a later analysis, each TCR beta chain was defined by its CDR3 amino acid sequence together with its V-gene family, and reads lacking a unique V-gene family were excluded. As a way to deal with suspected cross-contamination and a sequencing artifact, a later analysis dropped 450 to 600 nucleotide sequences that were highly shared and had low generation probability. For each public chain, a later analysis derived a clonal expansion index from normalized ranks of inferred template counts within each repertoire. Generation probabilities in a later analysis came from a VDJ recombination model fitted to out-of-frame rearrangements, and those results were checked against IGoR. In a later analysis, TCR-TCR, TCR-HLA and TCR-CMV co-occurrence was scored with hypergeometric tests, and a repertoire-size bias correction was applied to TCR pairs. To estimate false discovery rates, a later analysis permuted the HLA or CMV assignments 20 times. A later analysis grouped co-occurring TCRs with DBSCAN, adding TCRdist sequence similarity when clustering within HLA-allele-positive subsets. Co-occurrence clustering excluded repertoires with fewer than 30,000 or more than 120,000 public chains, plus five with anomalous nucleotide sharing. Held by TCRdb, this immuneACCESS table contains in-frame sequences only and omits some clones. Under half of the omission traces to an unresolved V gene where checked; the cause of the rest is unknown. The V and J calls and clone size come from that table; D and trimming were worked out from the DNA. The sample yields over 200,000 clones; 85% were counted once. About 1.2% of the sample lies in the top ten.

Looking up the germline V gene (reference sequence) yields CDR1 LNHNV and CDR2 YYDKDF. The CDR3 runs 15 residues from the cysteine to the phenylalanine. Just CDR3 DNA is preserved here, 45 bases in frame from base 1. V lost 0 bases and J lost 1 base; the stretch between them is 10 bases long. Study-level results and caveats: In a later analysis, several top co-occurrence clusters were reported to appear linked to parvovirus B19, influenza, CMV and Epstein-Barr virus. In a later analysis, most CMV-associated TCR beta chains were found to appear HLA-restricted, with HLA associations seemingly driven largely by CMV exposure. In a later analysis, over 15,000 TCR beta sequences were associated with specific HLA alleles at a false discovery rate of 0.05. Most TCR sequences were seen in very few donors, while some public TCRs were found in many individuals. In a later genetic analysis, fewer N-insertions in productive TCRs were reported among donors in an Asian-associated ancestry cluster than the roughly 710-donor mean. For the cohort, immune exposure information was limited to CMV serostatus. Cytomegalovirus status was reported to be diagnosed by the classifier with high specificity and sensitivity in both the original and validation cohorts. A later analysis found that HLA-associated TCR beta chains were more clonally expanded and had lower generation probabilities than equally common non-associated chains. A total of fewer than 200 TCR beta chains were listed by the study as associated with cytomegalovirus. Some IMGT-functional V segments, including TRBV6-2 and TRBV6-3, could not be distinguished by the 87-base-pair reads and were therefore excluded. Strong co-occurrence of HLA alleles, especially DR and DQ, made assigning TCR associations to individual alleles difficult. In an earlier analysis of some 540 of the donors, most TCR beta V segments appeared in productive rearrangements about 90% or about 30% of the time, broadly matching IMGT annotations. The authors suggested that the approach could potentially be generalized to other disease states and immunological phenotypes. A further reported finding was that TCR beta sequences accurately predicted the HLA-A and HLA-B alleles for most subjects in the first cohort. This cohort had only TCR beta chains sequenced, and the lack of alpha or paired-chain data limited which features could be detected. The presence/absence analyses assumed that sequencing depth was roughly uniform across donors, and that assumption may not be true. An association between a missense DCLRE1C variant and V-gene and J-gene trimming of TCR beta chains was found in a later genetic analysis and replicated in an independent cohort. Around 16 rarely observed V segments, including chromosome 9 orphons, were excluded from the earlier analysis of about 610 of the donors because counts were too low. The sequencing pipeline was judged likely to have produced a cluster of highly shared sequence variants as a technical artifact. Because HLA typing was missing for some donors at each locus, association tests included only the typed subset. Three of the identified cytomegalovirus-associated TCR beta chains were confirmed in vitro to be specific for cytomegalovirus antigens. Correlated functional status among segregating V segments might be attributable to linkage disequilibrium, but an unknown experimental factor could not be ruled out. In a later analysis, the rate of TCR association differed among HLA loci, with DRB1 alleles having the most associated TCRs and HLA-C alleles having the fewest.

The sequenced sample was PBMCs. The chain was built from TRBV15 and TRBJ2-7; the D segment cannot be called with confidence. The origin of this receptor is a human donor in good health. The sequenced DNA is TGTGCCACCAGCAGAGATCTAAGCCCTTCCTACGAGCAGTACTTC. Its protein product is CATSRDLSPSYEQYF.